These 25 T cell receptor beta chains were sequenced from one sample in a study of beta chain features in type 1 diabetes (dated by TCRdb to between 2017 and 2018). What the work shows at the level of the full study, not this receptor alone: Type 1 diabetes patients showed a moderate but significant shortening of TCRB CDR3 length in all four CD4+ subsets.

Library construction relied on the immunoSEQ multiplex PCR assay. The entire amount of isolated RNA was reverse transcribed using the High Capacity cDNA Reverse Transcription Kit, so the sequenced TCRB transcripts were expressed ones. TCRdb obtained this table from immuneACCESS and retained in-frame rearrangements with V and J assigned. These tables miss some clones; where compared with another copy, unresolved V genes account for less than half of the shortfall, and the remainder is unexplained. The sample contains around 250,000 clones, approximately 15% of them found a single time. Of the sample, just under 0.02% is held by the ten largest clones. Antigens for these TCRs are unknown. Sample: naive CD4+ T cells from blood. The sample's cell subset or site, from its label and the paper: true naive CD4+ T cells. These receptors were taken from a man in his thirties or forties with type 1 diabetes.

The chain carries TRBV2 and TRBJ1-4; 8 positions agree with TRBD1. CDR3 length: 15 residues. V shed 6 bases, J shed 2 bases, and the junction held 5 bases outside the gene matches. From germline, CDR1 is SNHLY and CDR2 FYNNEI. The CDR3 reads CASSQGAGTNEKLFF. The CDR3 coding sequence is TGTGCCAGCAGCCAGGGGGCCGGGACTAATGAAAAACTGTTTTTT.

V usage is TRBV5-4 and J usage is TRBJ2-3; the D gene is possibly TRBD1 (6 bases). This CDR3 region has 16 residues. CDR1 and CDR2 from the germline V gene are SGHNT and YYREEE (reference sequence). V was trimmed by 4 bases and J by 3 bases, leaving 18 bases between them. The CDR3 coding sequence is TGTGCCAGCAGCCTGCGGTTAGGGGGTGGGACAGATACGCAGTATTTT. Protein product: CASSLRLGGGTDTQYF.

This clone was detected only a few times. This rearrangement joins TRBV14 to TRBJ1-2; D is perhaps TRBD1 (6 bases). CDR1 is SGHDN, CDR2 FVKESK, per germline. Trimming removed 3 bases at V and 4 bases at J, with 9 bases between. The CDR3 has 13 amino acids. CDR3 residues: CASSQWDIYGYTF. The CDR3 coding sequence is TGTGCCAGCAGCCAGTGGGACATCTATGGCTACACCTTC. The full variable domain, in which reference TRBV14 and TRBJ1-2 provide the parts outside the CDR3, is EAGVTQFPSHSVIEKGQTVTLRCDPISGHDNLYWYRRVMGKEIKFLLHFVKESKQDESGMPNNRFLAERTGGTYSTLKVQPAELEDSGVYFCASSQWDIYGYTFGSGTRLTVV.

The CDR3 DNA reads TGTGCCAGCAGCTTCGGACAGGGGGATAATTCACCCCTCCACTTT. It encodes CASSFGQGDNSPLHF. The rearrangement joins TRBV5-6 to TRBJ1-6; TRBD1 matches at 10 bases. V was clipped by 2 bases and J by 5 bases; unmatched bases: 1. Germline assignment: CDR1 SGHDT and CDR2 YYEEEE. The CDR3 contains 15 residues. The full variable domain, in which reference TRBV5-6 and TRBJ1-6 provide the parts outside the CDR3, is DAGVTQSPTHLIKTRGQQVTLRCSPKSGHDTVSWYQQALGQGPQFIFQYYEEEERQRGNFPDRFSGHQFPNYSSELNVNALLLGDSALYLCASSFGQGDNSPLHFGNGTRLTVT.

This clone was seen a few times. The junction departs from germline at one end; a sequencing error may be responsible. This rearrangement joins TRBV13 to TRBJ1-4, with TRBD1 matching 8 bases. Germline assignment: CDR1 PRHDT and CDR2 FYEKMQ (reference sequence). CDR3 length: 14 amino acids. The DNA for the CDR3 is TGTGCCAGCAGCCTAGGACAGGGCGGTGAAAAACTGTTTTTT. It specifies CASSLGQGGEKLFF.

This clone was detected a few times. This chain connects TRBV11-2 to TRBJ2-4; a weak D match, TRBD1 (5 bases). V was shortened by 1 base and J by 6 bases, with 7 bases between the two germline ends. The CDR3 is 13 amino acids. The germline CDR1 and CDR2 sequences are SGHAT and FQNNGV. The CDR3 nucleotides are TGTGCCAGCAGCTTAGGGCAGGGAAACATTCAGTACTTC. This sequence encodes CASSLGQGNIQYF.

This clone turned up a few times. The rearrangement joins TRBV10-3 to TRBJ2-7; a weak D match, TRBD1 (6 bases). The V and J ends lost 2 bases and 3 bases respectively, with 14 bases between them. The germline CDR1 and CDR2 sequences are ENHRY and SYGVKD. This CDR3 contains 15 residues. CDR3 DNA: TGTGCCATCAGTGAGGGCACAGGGAAGCACTACGAGCAGTACTTC. Translation: CAISEGTGKHYEQYF.

The V gene is TRBV5-1, the J gene TRBJ2-7, with D tentatively TRBD2 (6 bases). Germline V lookup: CDR1 SGHRS, CDR2 YFSETQ. V gave up 3 bases and J gave up 4 bases, with 14 bases separating them. This CDR3 contains 14 residues. The CDR3 DNA reads TGCGCCAGCAGCTGGGAAGAGGAGGGATACGAGCAGTACTTC. It yields the protein CASSWEEEGYEQYF.

The chain is built from TRBV5-1 and TRBJ1-1; 7 nucleotides match TRBD1. Trimming cost V 0 bases and J 2 bases; bases outside gene matches: 4. CDR3 size: 15 residues. Germline V gene lookup returns CDR1 SGHRS and CDR2 YFSETQ. The CDR3 DNA sequence: TGCGCCAGCAGCTTGGCCGCAGGGGGAAACACTGAAGCTTTCTTT. Encoded protein: CASSLAAGGNTEAFF.

The chain links TRBV5-4 to TRBJ2-2; 11 bases map to TRBD2. The junction had 7 bases not matched to a gene; V was cut back by 4 bases and J by 5 bases. The CDR3 spans 16 residues. Germline lookup yields CDR1 SGHNT and CDR2 YYREEE (reference sequence). As DNA, the CDR3 is TGTGCCAGCAGCCCCGGGACTAGCGGAACAACCGGGGAGCTGTTTTTT. Protein sequence: CASSPGTSGTTGELFF.

The rearrangement joins TRBV10-3 to TRBJ2-1; D might be TRBD2 (5 bases). V dropped 7 bases and J dropped 5 bases, with 9 bases sitting between them. This CDR3 has 12 residues. Germline V lookup: CDR1 ENHRY, CDR2 SYGVKD. The chain's CDR3 is CAIMKRNNEQFF. The CDR3, as DNA: TGTGCCATCATGAAGCGGAACAATGAGCAGTTCTTC.

This clone has a handful of counts. J is TRBJ2-1 and V is TRBV7-9; D not resolved. Between the trimmed V and J ends, which lost 2 bases and 5 bases, there was a span of 4 bases. Germline V gene lookup returns CDR1 SEHNR and CDR2 FQNEAQ (reference sequence). The CDR3 contains 12 residues. CDR3 loop: CASSLLNNEQFF. The DNA of the CDR3 is TGTGCCAGCAGCTTATTAAACAATGAGCAGTTCTTC.

This clone was observed a handful of times. CDR3 nucleotide sequence: TGCGCCAGCAGCCGGACTAGTTTGTCCAATGAGCAGTTCTTC. Encoded protein: CASSRTSLSNEQFF. V is TRBV5-1 and J is TRBJ2-1; TRBD2 matches 7 bases. The germline CDR1 and CDR2 sequences are SGHRS and YFSETQ. This CDR3 is 14 amino acids long. V gave up 4 bases and J gave up 6 bases; unmatched junction bases: 7. Variable domain in full (rest from reference TRBV5-1 and TRBJ2-1): KAGVTQTPRYLIKTRGQQVTLSCSPISGHRSVSWYQQTPGQGLQFLFEYFSETQRNKGNFPGRFSGRQFSNSRSEMNVSTLELGDSALYLCASSRTSLSNEQFFGPGTRLTVL.

This clone was seen a few times. The chain employs TRBV30 and TRBJ2-7; D possibly corresponds to TRBD2 (6 bases). V was shortened by 8 bases and J by 5 bases, with 13 bases between the two germline ends. There are 11 residues in the CDR3. Germline V CDR1 and CDR2: GTSNPN, SVGIG (reference sequence). The CDR3 bases are TGTGCCGGAAAACTAGCTGACGAGCAGTACTTC. Protein product: CAGKLADEQYF.

V usage is TRBV14 and J usage is TRBJ1-6; 7 bases are a match to TRBD1. Germline values: CDR1 SGHDN, CDR2 FVKESK. This CDR3 has 15 residues. J was trimmed by 8 bases and V by 5 bases; bases with no gene match: 9. CDR3 sequence reads: CASSFSTGLDSPLHF. The CDR3 bases are TGTGCCAGCAGCTTCTCGACAGGGTTGGATTCACCCCTCCACTTT.

This clone was counted only a few times. Other nucleotide sequences from this sample produce the same CDR3. The genes are TRBV2 and TRBJ1-5; perhaps TRBD1 as D (5 bases). Trimming stripped 3 bases from V and 6 bases from J, with 12 bases between. The CDR3 covers 14 residues. Germline-derived CDR1 and CDR2 are SNHLY and FYNNEI. In nucleotides, the CDR3 is TGTGCCAGCAGTGAGGGCAGGGAGGGTCAGCCCCAGCATTTT. Translation: CASSEGREGQPQHF.

This clone was counted only a few times. This sequence joins TRBV29-1 and TRBJ1-2; 7 positions agree with TRBD1. This CDR3 is built from 17 residues. After removal of 1 base from V and 4 bases from J, the junction contained 15 bases not matched to a gene. Per the germline V gene, CDR1 is SQVTM and CDR2 is ANQGSEA. CDR3 sequence: CSVEVERPIRGAYGYTF. The DNA for the CDR3 is TGCAGCGTTGAAGTAGAGAGGCCTATCAGGGGGGCCTATGGCTACACCTTC.

CDR3 nucleotides: TGCGCCAGCAGTCCTCCAGGGGGACGGCATGAAAAACTGTTTTTT. Its translation: CASSPPGGRHEKLFF. The V call is TRBV23-1, the J call TRBJ1-4, with TRBD1 matching over 7 bases. TRBV23-1 is sorted into the ORF group, with uncertain function. The CDR3 is made up of 15 amino acids. The ends lost 4 bases at V and 6 bases at J; junction bases unmatched: 8.

The chain recombines TRBV2 with TRBJ2-3; D gene ambiguous. V shed 10 bases and J shed 0 bases, with 11 bases lying between them. CDR3 size: 13 residues. CDR1 and CDR2 from the germline V gene are SNHLY and FYNNEI. CDR3 coding DNA: TGTGCCACCCATCCAGTTAGCACAGATACGCAGTATTTT. Translation: CATHPVSTDTQYF. Full variable domain (rest looked up from reference TRBV2 and TRBJ2-3): EPEVTQTPSHQVTQMGQEVILRCVPISNHLYFYWYRQILGQKVEFLVSFYNNEISEKSEIFDDQFSVERPDGSNFTLKIRSTKLEDSAMYFCATHPVSTDTQYFGPGTRLTVL.

The J gene is TRBJ1-1, the V gene TRBV30, with D possibly matching TRBD1 (5 bases). CDR1 GTSNPN and CDR2 SVGIG come from the germline V gene (reference sequence). V was clipped by 4 bases and J by 0 bases, with 9 bases between them. The CDR3 is made up of 13 amino acids. The CDR3 loop reads CAWTGQVNTEAFF. CDR3 bases: TGTGCCTGGACAGGGCAGGTGAACACTGAAGCTTTCTTT.

The chain links TRBV30 to TRBJ2-1; the match to TRBD1 covers 10 bases. The CDR3 extends over 15 amino acids. V was clipped by 1 base and J by 7 bases; unmatched bases: 7. Per germline, CDR1 GTSNPN and CDR2 SVGIG (reference sequence). As DNA, the CDR3 is TGTGCCTGGAGTGCATTGACAGGGGGCAGGAATGAGCAGTTCTTC. Protein product: CAWSALTGGRNEQFF.

The chain combines TRBV30 with TRBJ2-5, with 8 nucleotides matching TRBD1. The V gene end was trimmed by 7 bases and the J gene end by 5 bases; junction bases not matched to a gene: 12. The germline gives CDR1 GTSNPN, CDR2 SVGIG (reference sequence). This CDR3 contains 14 residues. The chain's CDR3 is CAYGQGPGTETQYF. The CDR3 DNA sequence: TGTGCCTACGGACAGGGTCCCGGTACGGAGACCCAGTACTTC.

The table lists this clone with a few counts. The chain has TRBV5-1 and TRBJ1-2; D not certain. The V end lost 5 bases, the J end lost 6 bases, and 8 bases lay between the germline ends. The CDR3 sequence is 11 residues long. Germline lookup yields CDR1 SGHRS and CDR2 YFSETQ. The CDR3 bases are TGCGCCAGCAGGTTAGCCGATGGCTACACCTTC. This translates into CASRLADGYTF. Together with reference TRBV5-1 and TRBJ1-2, the CDR3 gives the full variable domain: KAGVTQTPRYLIKTRGQQVTLSCSPISGHRSVSWYQQTPGQGLQFLFEYFSETQRNKGNFPGRFSGRQFSNSRSEMNVSTLELGDSALYLCASRLADGYTFGSGTRLTVV.

V gene TRBV7-2 combines with J gene TRBJ2-3; the match to TRBD1 covers 10 bases. Germline V gene sequence: CDR1 SGHTA, CDR2 FQGNSA. This CDR3 is built from 16 residues. Germline trimming cut 4 bases from V and 2 bases from J; bases unmatched to any gene: 6. The CDR3 bases are TGTGCCAGCAGCTCGGGACAGGGGCCTAACACAGATACGCAGTATTTT. It translates to CASSSGQGPNTDTQYF. Looking up the rest from reference TRBV7-2 and TRBJ2-3 gives the full variable domain: GAGVSQSPSNKVTEKGKDVELRCDPISGHTALYWYRQSLGQGLEFLIYFQGNSAPDKSGLPSDRFSAERTGGSVSTLTIQRTQQEDSAVYLCASSSGQGPNTDTQYFGPGTRLTVL.

About this clone itself: The junction departs from the called germline gene at one end, perhaps through a read error. The rearrangement uses TRBV19 and TRBJ1-1; D is perhaps TRBD1 (5 bases). Germline lookup yields CDR1 LNHDA and CDR2 SQIVND (reference sequence). This CDR3 comprises 12 residues. In DNA form, the CDR3 reads TGTGCCAGTAGTACCCCCGCGGGGCCCGGTTCCTTT. Translated, it gives CASSTPAGPGSF.